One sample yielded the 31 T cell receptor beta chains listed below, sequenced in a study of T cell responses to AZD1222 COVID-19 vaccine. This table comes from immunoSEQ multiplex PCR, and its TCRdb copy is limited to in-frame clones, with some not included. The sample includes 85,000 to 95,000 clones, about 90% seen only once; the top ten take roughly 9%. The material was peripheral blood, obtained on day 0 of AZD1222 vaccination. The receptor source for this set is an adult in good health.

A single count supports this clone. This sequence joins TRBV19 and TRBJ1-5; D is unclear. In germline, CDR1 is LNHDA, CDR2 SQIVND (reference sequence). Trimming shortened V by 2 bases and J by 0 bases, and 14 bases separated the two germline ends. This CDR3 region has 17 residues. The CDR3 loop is CASSIPGIGDSNQPQHF. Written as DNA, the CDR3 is TGTGCCAGTAGTATACCGGGTATAGGAGATAGCAATCAGCCCCAGCATTTT.

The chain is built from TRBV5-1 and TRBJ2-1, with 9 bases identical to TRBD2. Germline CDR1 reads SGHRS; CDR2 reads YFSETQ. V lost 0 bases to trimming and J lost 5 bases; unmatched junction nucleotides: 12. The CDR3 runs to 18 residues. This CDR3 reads CASSLGTGLAGANNEQFF. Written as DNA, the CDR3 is TGCGCCAGCAGCTTGGGGACGGGGTTAGCGGGGGCAAACAATGAGCAGTTCTTC.

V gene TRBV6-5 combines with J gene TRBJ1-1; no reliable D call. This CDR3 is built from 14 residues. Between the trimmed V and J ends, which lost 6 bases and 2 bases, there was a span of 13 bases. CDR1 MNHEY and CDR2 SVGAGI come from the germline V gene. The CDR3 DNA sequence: TGTGCCAGCAGCGGCGCAGTACTTAACACTGAAGCTTTCTTT. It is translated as CASSGAVLNTEAFF.

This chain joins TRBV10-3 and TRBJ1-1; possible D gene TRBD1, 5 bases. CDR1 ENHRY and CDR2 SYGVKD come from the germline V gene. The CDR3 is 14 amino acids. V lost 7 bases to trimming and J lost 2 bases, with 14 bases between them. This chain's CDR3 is CAIKVTAINTEAFF. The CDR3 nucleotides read TGTGCCATCAAAGTGACAGCAATTAACACTGAAGCTTTCTTT.

This CDR3 reads CASSSTGVRTF. CDR3 nucleotide sequence: TGTGCCAGCAGCTCGACAGGGGTAAGAACCTTC. The chain recombines TRBV11-2 with TRBJ1-2, with TRBD1 matching 8 bases. The CDR3 runs 11 residues. With 4 bases clipped from V and 14 bases from J, the junction kept 6 bases outside the gene matches. Germline CDR1 reads SGHAT; CDR2 reads FQNNGV.

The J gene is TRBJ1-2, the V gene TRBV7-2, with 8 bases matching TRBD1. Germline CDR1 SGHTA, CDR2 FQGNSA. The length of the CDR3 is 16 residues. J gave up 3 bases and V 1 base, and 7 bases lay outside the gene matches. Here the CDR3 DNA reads TGTGCCAGCAGCTTAGACCTCCGGGACAGGCACTATGGCTACACCTTC. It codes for CASSLDLRDRHYGYTF.

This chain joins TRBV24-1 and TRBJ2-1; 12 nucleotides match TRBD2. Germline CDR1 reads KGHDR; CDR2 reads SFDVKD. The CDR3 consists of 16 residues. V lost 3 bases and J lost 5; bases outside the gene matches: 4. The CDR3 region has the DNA TGTGCCACCAGTGATCCCCGGACTAGCGGGGACAATGAGCAGTTCTTC. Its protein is CATSDPRTSGDNEQFF.

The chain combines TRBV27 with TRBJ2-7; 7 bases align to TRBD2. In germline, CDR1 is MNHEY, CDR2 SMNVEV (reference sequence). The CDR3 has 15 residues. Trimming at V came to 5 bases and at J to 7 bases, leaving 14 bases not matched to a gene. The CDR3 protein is CASSPSVRGTWEQYF. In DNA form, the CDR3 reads TGTGCCAGCAGTCCGTCCGTGCGGGGGACGTGGGAGCAGTACTTC.

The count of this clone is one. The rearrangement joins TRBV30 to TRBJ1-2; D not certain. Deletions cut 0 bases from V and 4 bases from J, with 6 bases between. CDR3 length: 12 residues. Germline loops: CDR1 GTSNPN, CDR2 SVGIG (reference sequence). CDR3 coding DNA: TGTGCCTGGAGTGTACACGTCTATGGCTACACCTTC. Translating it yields CAWSVHVYGYTF. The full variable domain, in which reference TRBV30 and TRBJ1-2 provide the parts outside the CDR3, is SQTIHQWPATLVQPVGSPLSLECTVEGTSNPNLYWYRQAAGRGLQLLFYSVGIGQISSEVPQNLSASRPQDRQFILSSKKLLLSDSGFYLCAWSVHVYGYTFGSGTRLTVV.

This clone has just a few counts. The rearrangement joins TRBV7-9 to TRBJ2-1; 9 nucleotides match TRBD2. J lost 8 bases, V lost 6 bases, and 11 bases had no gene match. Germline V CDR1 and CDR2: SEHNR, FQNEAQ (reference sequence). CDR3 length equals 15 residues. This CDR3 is CASSPRGGASDEQFF. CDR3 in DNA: TGTGCCAGCAGTCCCCGCGGGGGGGCCTCCGATGAGCAGTTCTTC. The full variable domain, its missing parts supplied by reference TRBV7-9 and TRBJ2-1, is DTGVSQNPRHKITKRGQNVTFRCDPISEHNRLYWYRQTLGQGPEFLTYFQNEAQLEKSRLLSDRFSAERPKGSFSTLEIQRTEQGDSAMYLCASSPRGGASDEQFFGPGTRLTVL.

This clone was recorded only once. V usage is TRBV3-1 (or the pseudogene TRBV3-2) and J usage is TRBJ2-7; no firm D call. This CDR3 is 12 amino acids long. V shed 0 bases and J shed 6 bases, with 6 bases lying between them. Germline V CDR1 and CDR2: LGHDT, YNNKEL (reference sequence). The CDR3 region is CASSQDRGEQYF. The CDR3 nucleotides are TGTGCCAGCAGCCAAGATCGCGGCGAGCAGTACTTC.

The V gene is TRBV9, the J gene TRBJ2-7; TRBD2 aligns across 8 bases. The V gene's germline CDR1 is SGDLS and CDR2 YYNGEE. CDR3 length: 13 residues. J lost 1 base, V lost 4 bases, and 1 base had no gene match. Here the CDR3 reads CASSPGGSYEQYF. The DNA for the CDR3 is TGTGCCAGCAGCCCGGGGGGGTCCTACGAGCAGTACTTC.

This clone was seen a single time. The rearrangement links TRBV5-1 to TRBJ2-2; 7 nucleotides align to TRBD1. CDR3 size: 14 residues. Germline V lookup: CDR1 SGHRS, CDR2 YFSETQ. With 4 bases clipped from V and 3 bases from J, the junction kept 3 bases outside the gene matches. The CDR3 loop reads CASSGDSHTGELFF. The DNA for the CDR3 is TGCGCCAGCAGCGGGGACAGCCACACCGGGGAGCTGTTTTTT.

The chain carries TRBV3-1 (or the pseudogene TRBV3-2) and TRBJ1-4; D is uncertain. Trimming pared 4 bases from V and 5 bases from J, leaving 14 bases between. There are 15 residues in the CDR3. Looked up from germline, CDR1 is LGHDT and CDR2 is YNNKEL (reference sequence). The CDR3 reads CASSPTLTENEKLFF. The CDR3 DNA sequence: TGTGCCAGCAGCCCAACTTTGACTGAAAATGAAAAACTGTTTTTT.

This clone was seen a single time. The DNA of the CDR3 is TGTGCCAGCAGCGTGAGGGGCCGGGGGTCCTACAATGAGCAGTTCTTC. It encodes CASSVRGRGSYNEQFF. V and J are TRBV9 and TRBJ2-1, with D perhaps TRBD2 (6 bases). The ends were cut back, 2 bases at V and 1 base at J, with 13 bases in the middle. CDR1 is SGDLS, CDR2 YYNGEE, per germline. CDR3 length: 16 amino acids.

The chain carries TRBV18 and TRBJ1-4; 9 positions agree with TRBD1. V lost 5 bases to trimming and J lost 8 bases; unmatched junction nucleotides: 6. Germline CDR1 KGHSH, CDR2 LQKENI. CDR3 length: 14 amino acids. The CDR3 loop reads CASSRGQGEEKLFF. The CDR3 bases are TGTGCCAGCTCAAGGGGACAGGGAGAGGAAAAACTGTTTTTT.

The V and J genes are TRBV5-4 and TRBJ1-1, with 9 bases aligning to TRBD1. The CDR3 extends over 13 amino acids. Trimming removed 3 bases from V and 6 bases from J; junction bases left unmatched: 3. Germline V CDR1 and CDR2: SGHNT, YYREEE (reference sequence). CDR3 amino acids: CASSWDRVPEAFF. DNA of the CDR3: TGTGCCAGCAGCTGGGACAGGGTCCCTGAAGCTTTCTTT.

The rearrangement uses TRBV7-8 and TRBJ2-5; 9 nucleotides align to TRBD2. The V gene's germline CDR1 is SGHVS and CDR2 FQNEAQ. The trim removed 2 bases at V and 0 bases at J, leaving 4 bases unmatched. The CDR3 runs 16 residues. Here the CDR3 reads CASSLLSGGYQETQYF. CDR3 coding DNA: TGTGCCAGCAGCTTACTTAGCGGGGGATACCAAGAGACCCAGTACTTC. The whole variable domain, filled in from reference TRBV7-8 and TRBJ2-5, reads GAGVSQSPRYKVAKRGQDVALRCDPISGHVSLFWYQQALGQGPEFLTYFQNEAQLDKSGLPSDRFFAERPEGSVSTLKIQRTQQEDSAVYLCASSLLSGGYQETQYFGPGTRLLVL.

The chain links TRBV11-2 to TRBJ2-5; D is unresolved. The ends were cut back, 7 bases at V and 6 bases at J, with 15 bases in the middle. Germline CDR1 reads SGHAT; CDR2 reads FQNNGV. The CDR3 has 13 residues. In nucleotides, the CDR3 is TGTGCCAGCATCGGACGAAGGGAACAGACCCAGTACTTC. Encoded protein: CASIGRREQTQYF.

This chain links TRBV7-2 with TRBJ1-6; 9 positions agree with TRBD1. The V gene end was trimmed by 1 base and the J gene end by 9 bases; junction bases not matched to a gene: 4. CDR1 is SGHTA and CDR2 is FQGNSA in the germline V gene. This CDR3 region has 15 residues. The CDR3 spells CASSLVWTGVSPLHF. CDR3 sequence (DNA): TGTGCCAGCAGCTTAGTGTGGACAGGGGTTTCACCCCTCCACTTT.

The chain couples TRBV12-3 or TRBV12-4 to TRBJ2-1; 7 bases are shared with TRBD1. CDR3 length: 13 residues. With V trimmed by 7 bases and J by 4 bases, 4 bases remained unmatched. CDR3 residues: CASTTGAYNEQFF. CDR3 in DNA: TGTGCCAGCACCACAGGGGCGTACAATGAGCAGTTCTTC.

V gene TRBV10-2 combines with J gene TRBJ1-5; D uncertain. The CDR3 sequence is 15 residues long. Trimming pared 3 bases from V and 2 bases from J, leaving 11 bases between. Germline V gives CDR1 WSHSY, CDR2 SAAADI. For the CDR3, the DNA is TGCGCCAGCAGTGAAGAAGCGCTCGGCAATCAGCCCCAGCATTTT. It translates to CASSEEALGNQPQHF.

The CDR3 reads CASSKEVVRGTGELFF. The CDR3 bases are TGTGCCAGCAGCAAGGAGGTTGTTCGGGGAACCGGGGAGCTGTTTTTT. J is TRBJ2-2 and V is TRBV7-2; D is perhaps TRBD2 (5 bases). Per germline, CDR1 SGHTA and CDR2 FQGNSA. V lost 5 bases and J lost 5, with 18 bases in between. The CDR3 has 16 amino acids.

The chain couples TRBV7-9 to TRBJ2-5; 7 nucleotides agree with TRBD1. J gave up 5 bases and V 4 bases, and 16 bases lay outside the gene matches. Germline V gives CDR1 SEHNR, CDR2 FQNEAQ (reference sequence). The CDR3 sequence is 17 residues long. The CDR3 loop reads CASSSHPTGLGVETQYF. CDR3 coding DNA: TGTGCCAGCAGCTCCCACCCGACAGGGTTGGGAGTTGAGACCCAGTACTTC.

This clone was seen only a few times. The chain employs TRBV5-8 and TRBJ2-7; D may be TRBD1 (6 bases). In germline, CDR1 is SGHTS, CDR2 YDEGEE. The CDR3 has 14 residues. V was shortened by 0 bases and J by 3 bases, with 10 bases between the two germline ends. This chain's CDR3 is CASSLVQGGYEQYF. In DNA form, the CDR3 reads TGTGCCAGCAGCTTGGTACAGGGCGGCTACGAGCAGTACTTC.

The CDR3 loop is CASSLEGGGLNSPLHF. The CDR3 DNA reads as TGTGCCAGCAGCTTGGAGGGCGGTGGACTCAATTCACCCCTCCACTTT. This chain joins TRBV5-4 and TRBJ1-6; D gene unclear. Germline CDR1 and CDR2: SGHNT and YYREEE (reference sequence). Trimming removed 0 bases at V and 7 bases at J, with 14 bases between. The CDR3 sequence is 16 residues long.

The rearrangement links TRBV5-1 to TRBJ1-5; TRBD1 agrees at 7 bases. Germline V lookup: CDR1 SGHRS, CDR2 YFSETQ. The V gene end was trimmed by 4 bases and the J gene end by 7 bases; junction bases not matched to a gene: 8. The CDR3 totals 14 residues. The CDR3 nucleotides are TGCGCCAGCAGCCCTGCGGGACAGTCGCAGCCCCAGCATTTT. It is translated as CASSPAGQSQPQHF.

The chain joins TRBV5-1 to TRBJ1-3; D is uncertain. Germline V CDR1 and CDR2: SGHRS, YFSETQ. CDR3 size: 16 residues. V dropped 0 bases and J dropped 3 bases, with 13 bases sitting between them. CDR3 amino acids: CASSLESGLGGNTIYF. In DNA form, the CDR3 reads TGCGCCAGCAGCTTGGAATCCGGGCTAGGTGGAAACACCATATATTTT.

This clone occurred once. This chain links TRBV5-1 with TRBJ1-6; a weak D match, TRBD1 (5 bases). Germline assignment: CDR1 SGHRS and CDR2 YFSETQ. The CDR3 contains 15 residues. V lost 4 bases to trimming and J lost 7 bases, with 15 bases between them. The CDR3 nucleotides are TGCGCCAGCAGCCCCCAGGCAGGGAACAATTCACCCCTCCACTTT. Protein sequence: CASSPQAGNNSPLHF.

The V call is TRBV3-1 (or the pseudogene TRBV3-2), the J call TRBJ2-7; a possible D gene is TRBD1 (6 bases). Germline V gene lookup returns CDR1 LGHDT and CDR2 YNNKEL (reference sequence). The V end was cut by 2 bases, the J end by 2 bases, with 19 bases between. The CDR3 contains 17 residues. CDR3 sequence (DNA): TGTGCCAGCAGCCAATTTCTGATCGGGGACAACCCCTACGAGCAGTACTTC. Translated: CASSQFLIGDNPYEQYF.

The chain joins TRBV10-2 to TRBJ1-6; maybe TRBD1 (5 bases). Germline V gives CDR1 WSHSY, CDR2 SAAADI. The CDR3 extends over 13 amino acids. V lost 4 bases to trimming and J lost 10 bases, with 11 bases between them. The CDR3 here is CASSGRVESPLHF. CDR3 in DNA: TGCGCCAGCAGTGGCAGGGTGGAGTCACCCCTCCACTTT.